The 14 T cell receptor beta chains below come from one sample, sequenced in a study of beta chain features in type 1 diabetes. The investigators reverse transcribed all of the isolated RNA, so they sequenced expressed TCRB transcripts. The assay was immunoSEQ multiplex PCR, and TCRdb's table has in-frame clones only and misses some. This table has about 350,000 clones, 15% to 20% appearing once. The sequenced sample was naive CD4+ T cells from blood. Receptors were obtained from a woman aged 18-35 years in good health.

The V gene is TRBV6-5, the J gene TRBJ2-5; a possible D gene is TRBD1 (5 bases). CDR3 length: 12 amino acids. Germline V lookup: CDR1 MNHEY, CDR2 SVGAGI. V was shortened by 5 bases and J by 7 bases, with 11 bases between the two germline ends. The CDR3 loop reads CASSDPGRTQYF. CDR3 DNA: TGTGCCAGCAGTGATCCAGGGCGGACCCAGTACTTC.

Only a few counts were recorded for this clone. CDR3 DNA sequence: TGTGCCAGCAGCTTATTCCCCAGGGGCCCTCTAGGCGGGGAGCTGTTTTTT. Amino acid sequence: CASSLFPRGPLGGELFF. The chain employs TRBV7-2 and TRBJ2-2, with TRBD1 as a possible D gene (6 bases). Trimming removed 2 bases at V and 7 bases at J, with 20 bases between. The germline V gene has CDR1 SGHTA and CDR2 FQGNSA. There are 17 residues in the CDR3.

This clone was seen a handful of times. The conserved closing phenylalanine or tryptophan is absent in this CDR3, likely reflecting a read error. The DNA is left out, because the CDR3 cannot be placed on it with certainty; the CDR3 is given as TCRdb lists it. CDR3 sequence: CAISVPGHGY. The V and J genes are TRBV10-3 and TRBJ1-1; TRBD1 was called by the table and not checked on the DNA. The CDR3 adds up to 10 amino acids, both ends counted. CDR1 and CDR2 (germline): ENHRY, SYGVKD.

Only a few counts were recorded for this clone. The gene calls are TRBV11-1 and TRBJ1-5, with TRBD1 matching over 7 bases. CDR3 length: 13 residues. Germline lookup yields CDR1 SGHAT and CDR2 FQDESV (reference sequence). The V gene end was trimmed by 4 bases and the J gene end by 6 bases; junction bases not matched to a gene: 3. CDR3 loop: CASSSAGGQPQHF. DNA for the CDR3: TGTGCCAGCAGCTCGGCAGGGGGTCAGCCCCAGCATTTT.

This CDR3 reads CASSPDLQKYTEAFF. The CDR3 DNA follows: TGTGCCAGCTCACCAGACCTACAGAAATACACTGAAGCTTTCTTT. The chain is built from TRBV18 and TRBJ1-1; D not certain. Germline V gives CDR1 KGHSH, CDR2 LQKENI. Trimming pared 2 bases from V and 3 bases from J, leaving 13 bases between. CDR3 length equals 15 residues. The full variable domain, its missing parts supplied by reference TRBV18 and TRBJ1-1, is NAGVMQNPRHLVRRRGQEARLRCSPMKGHSHVYWYRQLPEEGLKFMVYLQKENIIDESGMPKERFSAEFPKEGPSILRIQQVVRGDSAAYFCASSPDLQKYTEAFFGQGTRLTVV.

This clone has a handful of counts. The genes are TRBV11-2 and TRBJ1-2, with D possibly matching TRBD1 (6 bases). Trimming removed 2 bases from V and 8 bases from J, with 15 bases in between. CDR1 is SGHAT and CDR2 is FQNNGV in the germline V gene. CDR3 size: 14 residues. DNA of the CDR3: TGTGCCAGCAGCTTAAGGGGGAAGGGTCTGGGCTACACCTTC. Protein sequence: CASSLRGKGLGYTF.

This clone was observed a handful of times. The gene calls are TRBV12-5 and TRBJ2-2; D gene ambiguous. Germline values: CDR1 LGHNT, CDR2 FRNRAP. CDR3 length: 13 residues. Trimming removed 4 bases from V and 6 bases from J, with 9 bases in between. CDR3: CASGSPVAGELFF. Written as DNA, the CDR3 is TGTGCTAGTGGTTCCCCCGTAGCCGGGGAGCTGTTTTTT.

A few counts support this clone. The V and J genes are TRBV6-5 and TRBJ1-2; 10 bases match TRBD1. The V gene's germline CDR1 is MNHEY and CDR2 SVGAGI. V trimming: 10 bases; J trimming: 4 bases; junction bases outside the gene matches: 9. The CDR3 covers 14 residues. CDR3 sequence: CATGGQGRFYGYTF. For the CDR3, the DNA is TGTGCCACCGGGGGACAGGGGCGCTTCTATGGCTACACCTTC.

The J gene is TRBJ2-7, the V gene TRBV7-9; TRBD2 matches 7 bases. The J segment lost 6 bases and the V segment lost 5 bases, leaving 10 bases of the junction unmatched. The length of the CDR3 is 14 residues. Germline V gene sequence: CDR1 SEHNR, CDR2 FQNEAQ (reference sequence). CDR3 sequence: CASSPTSVHSEQYF. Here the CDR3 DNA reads TGTGCCAGCAGCCCCACTAGCGTTCACTCCGAGCAGTACTTC.

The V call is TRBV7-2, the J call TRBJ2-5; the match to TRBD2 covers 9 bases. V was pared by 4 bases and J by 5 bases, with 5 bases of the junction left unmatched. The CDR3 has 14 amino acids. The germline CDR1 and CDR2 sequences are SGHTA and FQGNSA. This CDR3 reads CASSSRGGGETQYF. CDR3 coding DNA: TGTGCCAGCAGCTCGCGGGGGGGCGGGGAGACCCAGTACTTC.

This CDR3 reads CAWSPGGEQPQHF. The CDR3 DNA is TGTGCCTGGTCCCCGGGGGGCGAGCAGCCCCAGCATTTT. The chain couples TRBV30 to TRBJ1-5, with D perhaps TRBD1 (6 bases). Germline V gene data show CDR1 as GTSNPN and CDR2 as SVGIG (reference sequence). The CDR3 spans 13 residues. V lost 5 bases and J lost 7, with 15 bases in between.

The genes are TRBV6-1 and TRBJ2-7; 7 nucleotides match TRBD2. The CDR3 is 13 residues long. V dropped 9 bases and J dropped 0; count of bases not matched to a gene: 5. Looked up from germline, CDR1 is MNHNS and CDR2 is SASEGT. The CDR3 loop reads CASGGLRSYEQYF. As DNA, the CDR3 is TGTGCCAGTGGGGGACTACGCTCCTACGAGCAGTACTTC.

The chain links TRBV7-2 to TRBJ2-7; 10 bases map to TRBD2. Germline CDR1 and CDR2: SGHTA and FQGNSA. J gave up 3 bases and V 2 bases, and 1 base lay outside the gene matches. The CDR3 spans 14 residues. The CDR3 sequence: CASSLLAGDYEQYF. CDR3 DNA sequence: TGTGCCAGCAGCTTACTAGCGGGGGACTACGAGCAGTACTTC.

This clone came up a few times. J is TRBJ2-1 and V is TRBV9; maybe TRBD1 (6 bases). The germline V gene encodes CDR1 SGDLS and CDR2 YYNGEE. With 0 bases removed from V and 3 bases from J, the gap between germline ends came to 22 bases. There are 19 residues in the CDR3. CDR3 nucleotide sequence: TGTGCCAGCAGCGTAGGAGAGGCGACAGGCCACCCCCTCTACAATGAGCAGTTCTTC. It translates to CASSVGEATGHPLYNEQFF.